This TCR beta chain was sequenced during a study of early T cells in non-severe SARS-CoV-2 infection. Each CDR3 protein gets one entry after TCRdb re-called the 5' RACE reads with MiXCR. The sample has 50,000 or so distinct CDR3 sequences; 12% are singletons. Sequenced input: whole blood. The receptor's source is an adult who was a healthcare worker with PCR-confirmed SARS-CoV-2 infection or an uninfected control (not recorded which).

CDR3 bases: TGCGCCAGCAGCTACCTAGGACAGGAGAGGGGCACAGATACGCAGTATTTT. This encodes CASSYLGQERGTDTQYF. V and J are TRBV4-1 and TRBJ2-3; 7 nucleotides match TRBD1. In germline, CDR1 is MGHRA, CDR2 YSYEKL. The CDR3 loop spans 17 amino acids. J lost 1 base, V lost 5 bases, and 12 bases had no gene match.